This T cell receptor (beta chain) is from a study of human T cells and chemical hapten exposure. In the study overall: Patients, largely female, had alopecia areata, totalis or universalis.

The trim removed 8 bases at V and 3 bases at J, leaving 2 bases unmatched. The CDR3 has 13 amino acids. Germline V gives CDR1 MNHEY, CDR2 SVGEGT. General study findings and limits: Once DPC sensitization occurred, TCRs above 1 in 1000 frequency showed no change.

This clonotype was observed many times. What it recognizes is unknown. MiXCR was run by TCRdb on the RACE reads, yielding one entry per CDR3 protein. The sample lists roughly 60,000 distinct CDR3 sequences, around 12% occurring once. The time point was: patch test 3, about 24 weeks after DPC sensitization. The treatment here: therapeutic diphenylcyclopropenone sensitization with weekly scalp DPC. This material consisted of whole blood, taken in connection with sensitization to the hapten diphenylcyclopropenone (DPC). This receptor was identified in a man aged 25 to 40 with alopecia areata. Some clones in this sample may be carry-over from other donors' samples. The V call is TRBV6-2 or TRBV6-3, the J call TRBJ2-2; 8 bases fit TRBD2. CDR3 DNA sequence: TGTGCCAGCGCGGGGGGCCACACCGGGGAGCTGTTTTTT. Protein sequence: CASAGGHTGELFF.